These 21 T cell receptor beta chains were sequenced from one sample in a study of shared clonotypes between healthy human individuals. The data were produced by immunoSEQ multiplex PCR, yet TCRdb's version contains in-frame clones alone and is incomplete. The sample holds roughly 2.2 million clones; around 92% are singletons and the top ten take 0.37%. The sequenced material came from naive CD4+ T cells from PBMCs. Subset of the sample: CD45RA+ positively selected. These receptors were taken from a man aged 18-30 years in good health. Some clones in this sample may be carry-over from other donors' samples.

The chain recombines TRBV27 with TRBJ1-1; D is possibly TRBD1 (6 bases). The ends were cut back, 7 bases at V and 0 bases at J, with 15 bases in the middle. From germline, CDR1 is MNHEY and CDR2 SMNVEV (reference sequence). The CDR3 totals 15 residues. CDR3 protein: CASTLKGTLNTEAFF. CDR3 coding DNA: TGTGCCAGCACTCTCAAAGGGACACTGAACACTGAAGCTTTCTTT.

The CDR3 nucleotides are TGTGCCAGCACAGGGGTAAGCGGCACAGATACGCAGTATTTT. Protein: CASTGVSGTDTQYF. The chain has TRBV28 and TRBJ2-3; perhaps TRBD1 as D (6 bases). The CDR3 is 14 amino acids. V dropped 7 bases and J dropped 1 base, with 12 bases sitting between them. Per germline, CDR1 MDHEN and CDR2 SYDVKM.

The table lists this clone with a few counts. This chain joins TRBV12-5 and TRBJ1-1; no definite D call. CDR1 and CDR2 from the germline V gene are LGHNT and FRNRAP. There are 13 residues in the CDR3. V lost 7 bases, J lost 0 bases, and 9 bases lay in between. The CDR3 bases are TGTGCTAGTGCCGGGGAACTGAACACTGAAGCTTTCTTT. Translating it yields CASAGELNTEAFF.

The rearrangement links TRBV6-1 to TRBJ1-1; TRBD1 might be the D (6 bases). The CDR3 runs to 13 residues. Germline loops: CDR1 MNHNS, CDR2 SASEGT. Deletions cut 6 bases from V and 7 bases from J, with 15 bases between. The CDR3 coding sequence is TGTGCCAGCAGCCGCGGACAGCCTCTTGAAGCTTTCTTT. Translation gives CASSRGQPLEAFF.

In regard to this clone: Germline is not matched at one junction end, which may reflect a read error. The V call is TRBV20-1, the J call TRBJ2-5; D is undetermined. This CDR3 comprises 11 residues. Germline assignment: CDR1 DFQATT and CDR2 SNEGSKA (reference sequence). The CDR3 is CSEGLEEAQYF. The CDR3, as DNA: TGCAGTGAAGGCCTTGAAGAGGCCCAGTACTTC.

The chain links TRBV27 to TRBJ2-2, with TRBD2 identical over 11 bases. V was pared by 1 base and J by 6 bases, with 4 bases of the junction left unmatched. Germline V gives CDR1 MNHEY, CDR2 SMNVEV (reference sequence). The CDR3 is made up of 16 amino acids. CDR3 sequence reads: CASSLYLAGGPGELFF. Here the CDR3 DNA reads TGTGCCAGCAGTTTATACCTAGCGGGAGGCCCCGGGGAGCTGTTTTTT.

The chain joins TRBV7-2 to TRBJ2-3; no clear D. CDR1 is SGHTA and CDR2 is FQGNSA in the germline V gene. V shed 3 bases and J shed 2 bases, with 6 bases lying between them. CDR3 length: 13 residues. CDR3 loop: CASSFSNTDTQYF. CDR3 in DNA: TGTGCCAGCAGCTTCTCTAACACAGATACGCAGTATTTT.

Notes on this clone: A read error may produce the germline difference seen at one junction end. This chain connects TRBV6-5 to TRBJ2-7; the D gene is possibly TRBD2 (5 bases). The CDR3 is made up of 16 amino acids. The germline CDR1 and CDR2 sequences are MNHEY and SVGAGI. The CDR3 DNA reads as TGTGCCAGCAGTTACTCGATAACCTCTAGCTCCCACGAGCAGTACTTC. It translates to CASSYSITSSSHEQYF.

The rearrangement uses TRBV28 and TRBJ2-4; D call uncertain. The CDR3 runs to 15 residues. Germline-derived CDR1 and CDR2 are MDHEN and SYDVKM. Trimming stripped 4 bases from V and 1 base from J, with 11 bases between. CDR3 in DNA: TGTGCCAGCAGTTCCTCGGGCCTGGCCAAAAACATTCAGTACTTC. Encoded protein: CASSSSGLAKNIQYF.

DNA for the CDR3: TGTGCCAGCAGCGACAGGGGGTTCGATCAGCCCCAGCATTTT. Protein sequence: CASSDRGFDQPQHF. This chain links TRBV6-5 with TRBJ1-5, with 9 bases matching TRBD1. CDR1 is MNHEY and CDR2 is SVGAGI in the germline V gene. The J segment lost 5 bases and the V segment lost 6 bases, leaving 5 bases of the junction unmatched. This CDR3 comprises 14 residues.

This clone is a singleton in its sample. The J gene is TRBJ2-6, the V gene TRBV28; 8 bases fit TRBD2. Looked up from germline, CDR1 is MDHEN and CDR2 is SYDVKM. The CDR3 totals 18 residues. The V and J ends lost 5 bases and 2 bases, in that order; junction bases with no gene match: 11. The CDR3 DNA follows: TGTGCCAGCAGTGCGGGGGGATTTTTTGGGACTGGGGCCAACGTCCTGACTTTC. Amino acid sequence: CASSAGGFFGTGANVLTF.

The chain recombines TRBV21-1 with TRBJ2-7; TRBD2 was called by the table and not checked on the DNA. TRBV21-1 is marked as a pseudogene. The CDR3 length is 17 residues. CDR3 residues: CASSKGVSRMTSYEQYF. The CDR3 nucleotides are TGTGCCAGCAGCAAGGGAGTTAGCAGGATGACCTCCTACGAGCAGTACTTC.

The CDR3 here is CASSELGAGANVLTF. CDR3 DNA sequence: TGTGCCAGCAGTGAACTCGGGGCTGGGGCCAACGTCCTGACTTTC. The genes are TRBV6-1 and TRBJ2-6; a weak D match, TRBD2 (5 bases). Germline V gene data show CDR1 as MNHNS and CDR2 as SASEGT. Deletions cut 2 bases from V and 2 bases from J, with 7 bases between. This CDR3 has 15 amino acids.

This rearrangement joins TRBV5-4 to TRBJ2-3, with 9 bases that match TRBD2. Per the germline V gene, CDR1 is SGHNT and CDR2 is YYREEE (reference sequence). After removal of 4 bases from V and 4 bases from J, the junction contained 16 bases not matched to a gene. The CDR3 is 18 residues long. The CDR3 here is CASSGSFSAGGSPDTQYF. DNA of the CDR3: TGTGCCAGCAGCGGGAGCTTTTCAGCGGGAGGTTCCCCAGATACGCAGTATTTT.

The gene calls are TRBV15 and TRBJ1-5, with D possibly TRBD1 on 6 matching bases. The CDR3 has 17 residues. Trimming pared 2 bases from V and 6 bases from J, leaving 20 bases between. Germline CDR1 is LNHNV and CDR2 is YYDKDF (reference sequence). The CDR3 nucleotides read TGTGCCACCAGCAGAAGGTATACGGGGGCAAGGGTTCAGCCCCAGCATTTT. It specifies CATSRRYTGARVQPQHF. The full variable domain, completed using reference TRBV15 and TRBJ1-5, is DAMVIQNPRYQVTQFGKPVTLSCSQTLNHNVMYWYQQKSSQAPKLLFHYYDKDFNNEADTPDNFQSRRPNTSFCFLDIRSPGLGDTAMYLCATSRRYTGARVQPQHFGDGTRLSIL.

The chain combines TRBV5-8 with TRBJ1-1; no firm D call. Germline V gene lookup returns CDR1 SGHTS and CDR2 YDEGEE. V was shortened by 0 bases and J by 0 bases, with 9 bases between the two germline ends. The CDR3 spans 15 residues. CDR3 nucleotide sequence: TGTGCCAGCAGCTTGGCTGGCAGAGTGAACACTGAAGCTTTCTTT. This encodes CASSLAGRVNTEAFF.

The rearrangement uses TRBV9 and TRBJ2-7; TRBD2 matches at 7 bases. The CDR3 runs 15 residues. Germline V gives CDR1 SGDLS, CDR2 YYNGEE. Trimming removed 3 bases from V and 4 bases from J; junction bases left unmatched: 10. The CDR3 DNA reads TGTGCCAGCAGCGGTAAAGCGGGACCATCTTACGAGCAGTACTTC. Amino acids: CASSGKAGPSYEQYF.

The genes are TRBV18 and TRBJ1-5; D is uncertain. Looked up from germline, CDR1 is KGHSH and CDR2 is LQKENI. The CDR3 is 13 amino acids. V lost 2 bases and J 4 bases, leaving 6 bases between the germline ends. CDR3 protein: CASSPVENQPQHF. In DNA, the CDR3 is TGTGCCAGCTCACCAGTGGAAAATCAGCCCCAGCATTTT.

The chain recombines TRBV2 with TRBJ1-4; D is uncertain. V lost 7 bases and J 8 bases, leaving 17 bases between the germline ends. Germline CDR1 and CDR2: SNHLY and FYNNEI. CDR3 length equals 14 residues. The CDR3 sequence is CASTGPGIREKLFF. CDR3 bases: TGTGCCAGCACCGGGCCCGGGATACGCGAAAAACTGTTTTTT.

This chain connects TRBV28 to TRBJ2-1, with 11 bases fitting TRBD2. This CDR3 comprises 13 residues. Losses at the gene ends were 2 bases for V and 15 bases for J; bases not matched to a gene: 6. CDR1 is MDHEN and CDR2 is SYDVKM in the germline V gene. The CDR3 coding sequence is TGTGCCAGCAGTTTAACTAGCGGGAGTCTTTCGTTCTTC. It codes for CASSLTSGSLSFF.

The CDR3 DNA follows: TGTGCCAGCAGCCCGGGCTGGCCTGGAGAGCAGTACTTC. Its protein product is CASSPGWPGEQYF. The chain is built from TRBV9 and TRBJ2-7; D gene unclear. CDR3 length: 13 residues. The V end lost 4 bases, the J end lost 7 bases, and 15 bases lay between the germline ends. Germline loops: CDR1 SGDLS, CDR2 YYNGEE.